This entry features one T cell receptor beta chain sequence. Its target antigen remains unknown. Base-call qualities are not available, and no considerably larger clone is one nucleotide away. The immunoSEQ Assay, a bias-controlled multiplex PCR, was used to amplify TCRbeta CDR3 regions from genomic DNA. Concerning the study's data processing: The number of nucleated cells in each sample was estimated by amplification of reference gene primers within the assay. To quantify the absolute abundance of each unique TCRbeta CDR3 rearrangement, sequence reads were collapsed and filtered. For each sample, productive Simpson clonality was calculated as the square root of Simpson's diversity index across productive rearrangements. TCRdb's version of the immuneACCESS table is confined to in-frame rearrangements and falls short of the full clone set. An unresolved V gene accounts for under half of the shortfall where checked; the remainder is of unknown origin. V, J and clone size reflect that table, while D and trimming were determined from the DNA. A total of a few hundred thousand clones appear in this sample, more than 70% of them only once. The ten largest clones take up 1.2% of the sample.

Trimming leaves V shorter by 0 bases and J shorter by 5 bases, with the junction holding 12 bases beyond the gene matches. The cysteine opens and the phenylalanine closes a CDR3 of 17 amino acids. Only the CDR3 part of the read is kept: 51 bases, read in frame from the first base. CDR1 is given as MNHEY and CDR2 as SVGEGT, both from the germline V gene. This entry belongs to a study of blood T cell repertoires in COVID-19 (dated by TCRdb to the early 2020s). Describing the broader study: Samples from collaborators originated in the United States, Italy and Spain and spanned both the acute and convalescent phases of COVID-19. The material from the prospective study consisted of cDNA or gDNA derived from T cells, B-cell-depleted T cells, or PBMCs. The dataset comprised deeply sampled blood TCRbeta repertoires from subjects exposed to, actively infected with, or recovered from COVID-19. The repertoires were released in a freely available public database intended as a resource for research on the immune response to SARS-CoV-2. Samples were obtained from the ongoing ImmuneRACE study (first 160 participants) and from 1,200 or so subjects provided by 6 global collaborators. Nearly every sample came with metadata listing a de-identified subject ID, COVID-19 status, age in years and sex. Where HLA class I and class II types were available, the types were taken from metadata supplied by the sample provider, not from assay-based typing.

The full study reports these points: The amount of clinical and demographic metadata varied by source and participant and was provided uncurated.

Collaborating institutions collected whole blood in K2EDTA tubes following their own protocols. For TCRbeta analysis, collaborators shipped samples in one of three forms: frozen whole blood, isolated PBMCs, or DNA extracted from either of those sample types. Input material: peripheral blood. The receptor comes from a woman aged 45-65 years with acute or convalescent COVID-19. The sequence is built from TRBV6-2 or TRBV6-3 and TRBJ1-2; 7 central bases correspond to TRBD1. The CDR3: CASSYSPGQRHSYGYTF. The sequenced DNA: TGTGCCAGCAGTTACTCACCGGGACAGAGGCATTCTTATGGCTACACCTTC.